These 30 T cell receptor beta chains share one sample of origin, sequenced in a study of Tregs in tolerant kidney transplant recipients. Method: immunoSEQ multiplex PCR; TCRdb's copy keeps in-frame clones and lacks some. The sample has fewer than 100,000 clones, under 95% seen once. Sequencing used Tregs from blood, obtained before the transplant. Source of these receptors: a human donor who received a combined kidney and bone marrow transplant.

The genes are TRBV27 and TRBJ1-1; 9 bases fit TRBD1. The junction had 3 bases not matched to a gene; V was cut back by 6 bases and J by 4 bases. Germline V gives CDR1 MNHEY, CDR2 SMNVEV (reference sequence). This CDR3 comprises 13 residues. The CDR3, as DNA: TGTGCCAGCAGCACGGACAGGGGCACTGAAGCTTTCTTT. This encodes CASSTDRGTEAFF.

This chain connects TRBV5-1 to TRBJ1-2, with D perhaps TRBD1 (5 bases). CDR3 length equals 15 residues. Trimming left V 9 bases short and J 8 bases short, with 26 bases between. In germline, CDR1 is SGHRS, CDR2 YFSETQ. The CDR3 here is CATTEGQGKLGGYTF. The CDR3 DNA is TGCGCCACCACTGAAGGGCAGGGAAAGTTGGGAGGCTACACCTTC. The full variable domain, in which reference TRBV5-1 and TRBJ1-2 provide the parts outside the CDR3, is KAGVTQTPRYLIKTRGQQVTLSCSPISGHRSVSWYQQTPGQGLQFLFEYFSETQRNKGNFPGRFSGRQFSNSRSEMNVSTLELGDSALYLCATTEGQGKLGGYTFGSGTRLTVV.

The genes are TRBV19 and TRBJ2-5, with D uncertain. The end of the DNA fits TRBJ2-7 better, so the J call may be wrong. The CDR3 extends over 13 amino acids. Germline assignment: CDR1 LNHDA and CDR2 SQIVND (reference sequence). CDR3 nucleotides: TGTGCCAGTGGCCCGGATTACTCCTACGAGCAGTACTTC. Protein sequence: CASGPDYSYEQYF.

V usage is TRBV30 and J usage is TRBJ2-7, with TRBD2 as a possible D gene (6 bases). The V gene's germline CDR1 is GTSNPN and CDR2 SVGIG (reference sequence). V shed 2 bases and J shed 3 bases, with 20 bases lying between them. CDR3 size: 16 residues. The CDR3 nucleotides read TGTGCCTGGAGTAACCAAGGGGCGGGAAAGGTCTACGAGCAGTACTTC. This gives the protein CAWSNQGAGKVYEQYF.

V gene TRBV10-2 combines with J gene TRBJ1-4; tentative D call: TRBD1 (6 bases). The CDR3 spans 16 residues. From germline, CDR1 is WSHSY and CDR2 SAAADI. With 0 bases removed from V and 0 bases from J, the gap between germline ends came to 8 bases. The CDR3 DNA follows: TGCGCCAGCAGTGAGTCCTACAGGGCAACTAATGAAAAACTGTTTTTT. Translated: CASSESYRATNEKLFF.

J is TRBJ2-6 and V is TRBV19; 7 nucleotides align to TRBD1. The germline gives CDR1 LNHDA, CDR2 SQIVND (reference sequence). This CDR3 is 17 amino acids long. J gave up 0 bases and V 8 bases, and 10 bases lay outside the gene matches. CDR3 sequence: CASAEWDSPSGANVLTF. CDR3 nucleotide sequence: TGTGCCAGTGCCGAATGGGACAGCCCCTCTGGGGCCAACGTCCTGACTTTC.

The rearrangement joins TRBV7-2 to TRBJ2-5; D not certain. Germline V gene data show CDR1 as SGHTA and CDR2 as FQGNSA. The CDR3 contains 15 residues. Trimming left V 4 bases short and J 1 base short, with 13 bases between. The CDR3 is CASSSTWLIQETQYF. Written as DNA, the CDR3 is TGTGCCAGCAGCTCCACGTGGCTGATCCAAGAGACCCAGTACTTC.

The rearrangement uses TRBV4-1 and TRBJ1-5; a possible D gene is TRBD1 (5 bases). V was clipped by 0 bases and J by 2 bases, with 14 bases between them. This CDR3 has 17 amino acids. Germline V gene data show CDR1 as MGHRA and CDR2 as YSYEKL. Here the CDR3 DNA reads TGCGCCAGCAGCCAAGAATCAACGACAGACGGCAATCAGCCCCAGCATTTT. Protein: CASSQESTTDGNQPQHF.

This chain joins TRBV7-2 and TRBJ2-3; the match to TRBD2 covers 8 bases. The CDR3 totals 15 residues. Per germline, CDR1 SGHTA and CDR2 FQGNSA. V shed 3 bases, J shed 10 bases, and the junction held 12 bases outside the gene matches. The CDR3 reads CASSFLGLAAASQYF. In DNA form, the CDR3 reads TGTGCCAGCAGCTTCCTCGGACTAGCCGCGGCATCGCAGTATTTT. The whole variable domain, filled in from reference TRBV7-2 and TRBJ2-3, reads GAGVSQSPSNKVTEKGKDVELRCDPISGHTALYWYRQSLGQGLEFLIYFQGNSAPDKSGLPSDRFSAERTGGSVSTLTIQRTQQEDSAVYLCASSFLGLAAASQYFGPGTRLTVL.

CDR3 sequence (DNA): TGCAGCGTTGGGGGGCTCCGGGACAGGGGGCCAAAAACCTACGAGCAGTACTTC. This codes for CSVGGLRDRGPKTYEQYF. The chain is built from TRBV29-1 and TRBJ2-5; TRBD1 matches at 12 bases. The J call is in doubt because the DNA end fits TRBJ2-7 better. The CDR3 contains 18 residues. The germline V gene has CDR1 SQVTM and CDR2 ANQGSEA.

The genes are TRBV9 and TRBJ1-3; no definite D call. Per the germline V gene, CDR1 is SGDLS and CDR2 is YYNGEE. The CDR3 extends over 17 amino acids. V was cut by 0 bases and J by 0 bases, with 13 bases left in between. The CDR3 spells CASSVGGTTISGNTIYF. The DNA of the CDR3 is TGTGCCAGCAGCGTAGGAGGAACGACCATCTCTGGAAACACCATATATTTT.

Turning to this clone: Within the sample, other DNA sequences also encode this same CDR3. The V call is TRBV19, the J call TRBJ1-4; D gene ambiguous. Per germline, CDR1 LNHDA and CDR2 SQIVND (reference sequence). V was cut by 5 bases and J by 1 base, with 8 bases left in between. The CDR3 is 14 amino acids. This chain's CDR3 is CASSGLGTNEKLFF. The CDR3 DNA follows: TGTGCCAGTAGTGGACTGGGAACTAATGAAAAACTGTTTTTT.

The chain links TRBV29-1 to TRBJ1-6; D not certain. Germline V gene data show CDR1 as SQVTM and CDR2 as ANQGSEA. V gave up 4 bases and J gave up 7 bases, with 8 bases separating them. This CDR3 is built from 12 residues. For the CDR3, the DNA is TGCAGCGTTGGTGTCAGCAATTCACCCCTCCACTTT. It yields the protein CSVGVSNSPLHF.

The chain recombines TRBV19 with TRBJ2-5; TRBD1 matches at 8 bases. Per germline, CDR1 LNHDA and CDR2 SQIVND (reference sequence). Trimming at V came to 5 bases and at J to 5 bases, leaving 10 bases not matched to a gene. The CDR3 sequence is 15 residues long. The CDR3 sequence: CASSQLTGGWETQYF. The CDR3 bases are TGTGCCAGTAGTCAGCTCACAGGGGGGTGGGAGACCCAGTACTTC.

CDR3 sequence: CASSQEGQGYGYTF. The DNA for the CDR3 is TGTGCCAGCAGCCAAGAGGGACAGGGCTATGGCTACACCTTC. The chain carries TRBV7-9 and TRBJ1-2; 9 bases fit TRBD1. V shed 5 bases and J 4 bases; nucleotides not matched to a gene: 5. The germline gives CDR1 SEHNR, CDR2 FQNEAQ (reference sequence). This CDR3 has 14 residues.

The chain has TRBV28 and TRBJ1-4, with 8 bases identical to TRBD1. The CDR3 length is 16 residues. V was pared by 3 bases and J by 2 bases, with 5 bases of the junction left unmatched. Germline CDR1 MDHEN, CDR2 SYDVKM. CDR3 in amino acids: CASSLAGGMTNEKLFF. As DNA, the CDR3 is TGTGCCAGCAGTTTGGCAGGGGGCATGACTAATGAAAAACTGTTTTTT. The full variable domain, completed using reference TRBV28 and TRBJ1-4, is DVKVTQSSRYLVKRTGEKVFLECVQDMDHENMFWYRQDPGLGLRLIYFSYDVKMKEKGDIPEGYSVSREKKERFSLILESASTNQTSMYLCASSLAGGMTNEKLFFGSGTQLSVL.

The chain couples TRBV4-2 to TRBJ2-3; tentative D call: TRBD2 (5 bases). The CDR3 is made up of 14 amino acids. Between the trimmed V and J ends, which lost 1 base and 4 bases, there was a span of 9 bases. The V gene's germline CDR1 is LGHNA and CDR2 YNFKEQ. In nucleotides, the CDR3 is TGTGCCAGCAGCCAAGGAGGGTTAGCAGATACGCAGTATTTT. It codes for CASSQGGLADTQYF.

The rearrangement joins TRBV28 to TRBJ2-1, with D perhaps matching TRBD1 (5 bases). CDR1 MDHEN and CDR2 SYDVKM come from the germline V gene. V was shortened by 5 bases and J by 4 bases, with 12 bases between the two germline ends. The CDR3 spans 14 residues. The CDR3 is CASSDSPTYNEQFF. CDR3 bases: TGTGCCAGCAGTGACAGTCCAACTTACAATGAGCAGTTCTTC.

V is TRBV7-3 and J is TRBJ1-1; D remains ambiguous. The germline gives CDR1 SGHTA, CDR2 FQGTGA. V was shortened by 1 base and J by 5 bases, with 8 bases between the two germline ends. The CDR3 contains 13 residues. The CDR3 loop reads CASSLRGKTEAFF. CDR3 bases: TGTGCCAGCAGCTTAAGAGGGAAGACTGAAGCTTTCTTT.

V gene TRBV2 combines with J gene TRBJ1-4; D ambiguous. This CDR3 contains 13 residues. V lost 2 bases and J lost 5, with 6 bases in between. The V gene's germline CDR1 is SNHLY and CDR2 FYNNEI. DNA of the CDR3: TGTGCCAGCAGTGAATCGCGGAATGAAAAACTGTTTTTT. It yields the protein CASSESRNEKLFF. The entire variable domain, with the rest obtained from reference TRBV2 and TRBJ1-4, is as follows: EPEVTQTPSHQVTQMGQEVILRCVPISNHLYFYWYRQILGQKVEFLVSFYNNEISEKSEIFDDQFSVERPDGSNFTLKIRSTKLEDSAMYFCASSESRNEKLFFGSGTQLSVL.

V usage is TRBV30 and J usage is TRBJ1-1; D may be TRBD1 (5 bases). CDR1 and CDR2 from the germline V gene are GTSNPN and SVGIG (reference sequence). With 0 bases removed from V and 6 bases from J, the gap between germline ends came to 11 bases. The CDR3 spans 13 residues. CDR3 residues: CAWSVRGGAEAFF. CDR3 in DNA: TGTGCCTGGAGTGTACGTGGGGGAGCTGAAGCTTTCTTT.

The rearrangement joins TRBV28 to TRBJ1-5; D uncertain. V was cut by 4 bases and J by 9 bases, with 19 bases left in between. The CDR3 has 15 residues. CDR1 MDHEN and CDR2 SYDVKM come from the germline V gene. The CDR3 DNA reads TGTGCCAGCAGTTCGCTTAGAGAATTGCGAGGGCCCCAGCATTTT. This translates into CASSSLRELRGPQHF.

The gene calls are TRBV7-6 and TRBJ2-2; D might be TRBD2 (5 bases). The CDR3 length is 16 residues. V was trimmed by 0 bases and J by 5 bases, leaving 13 bases between them. The germline gives CDR1 SGHVS, CDR2 FNYEAQ. CDR3: CASSLAGLAGTGELFF. CDR3 DNA sequence: TGTGCCAGCAGCTTAGCTGGCCTAGCTGGGACCGGGGAGCTGTTTTTT.

CDR3 nucleotide sequence: TGTGCCAGCAGCTTAGCGTATGGGACAGGGAATCAGCCCCAGCATTTT. Encoded protein: CASSLAYGTGNQPQHF. The chain recombines TRBV7-9 with TRBJ1-5; the match to TRBD1 covers 9 bases. The CDR3 is 16 residues long. Germline V CDR1 and CDR2: SEHNR, FQNEAQ (reference sequence). With 0 bases clipped from V and 4 bases from J, the junction kept 4 bases outside the gene matches.

This chain links TRBV5-4 with TRBJ2-7, with D possibly being TRBD1 or TRBD2 (6 bases each). Trimming removed 3 bases from V and 3 bases from J, with 19 bases in between. This CDR3 contains 16 residues. Per the germline V gene, CDR1 is SGHNT and CDR2 is YYREEE (reference sequence). The CDR3 loop is CASSYERGVIIYEQYF. CDR3 DNA: TGTGCCAGCAGCTACGAGAGGGGGGTTATCATCTACGAGCAGTACTTC.

The rearrangement uses TRBV5-1 and TRBJ2-1; no reliable D call. The CDR3 is made up of 13 amino acids. Germline V gene lookup returns CDR1 SGHRS and CDR2 YFSETQ. V dropped 0 bases and J dropped 4 bases, with 5 bases sitting between them. CDR3 coding DNA: TGCGCCAGCAGCTTGGTTGGATACAATGAGCAGTTCTTC. Encoded protein: CASSLVGYNEQFF.

The J gene is TRBJ1-5, the V gene TRBV28; TRBD1 matches 8 bases. V dropped 1 base and J dropped 9; count of bases not matched to a gene: 8. The CDR3 sequence is 15 residues long. Germline CDR1 MDHEN, CDR2 SYDVKM. The CDR3 DNA is TGTGCCAGCAGTTTATATGGGACAGGCGGACGGCCCCAGCATTTT. It yields the protein CASSLYGTGGRPQHF. The variable domain in full, completed from reference TRBV28 and TRBJ1-5, reads DVKVTQSSRYLVKRTGEKVFLECVQDMDHENMFWYRQDPGLGLRLIYFSYDVKMKEKGDIPEGYSVSREKKERFSLILESASTNQTSMYLCASSLYGTGGRPQHFGDGTRLSIL.

The chain is built from TRBV6-6 and TRBJ2-2, with TRBD1 matching over 9 bases. V was clipped by 6 bases and J by 6 bases; unmatched bases: 5. Germline loops: CDR1 MNHNY, CDR2 SVGAGI (reference sequence). This CDR3 is 14 amino acids long. The CDR3 here is CASSRDRVAGELFF. The CDR3 bases are TGTGCCAGCAGCCGGGACAGGGTTGCCGGGGAGCTGTTTTTT.

The chain carries TRBV7-6 and TRBJ2-3; the match to TRBD2 covers 12 bases. J lost 4 bases, V lost 4 bases, and 12 bases had no gene match. This CDR3 comprises 18 residues. Germline CDR1 is SGHVS and CDR2 is FNYEAQ. As DNA, the CDR3 is TGTGCCAGCAGCTCACACCTAGCGGGAGGGCCAAGCCCAGATACGCAGTATTTT. Its translation: CASSSHLAGGPSPDTQYF.

J is TRBJ2-7 and V is TRBV11-1; no firm D call. The V and J ends lost 2 bases and 8 bases respectively, with 19 bases between them. CDR3 length equals 15 residues. Germline V gene lookup returns CDR1 SGHAT and CDR2 FQDESV (reference sequence). CDR3 sequence (DNA): TGTGCCAGCAGCTTATATGCTATCAGAAGGAGAAAGCAGTACTTC. Encoded protein: CASSLYAIRRRKQYF.